One sample yielded the 7 T cell receptor beta chains listed below, sequenced in a study of T cells in Graves' hyperthyroidism and ophthalmopathy. Template material for amplifying TCR beta CDR3 regions consisted of RNA transcripts. A set of HTBI primers served as the primers for a first-round RT-PCR of the TCR CDR3. TCRdb independently ran MiXCR on the multiplex PCR reads; one entry per CDR3 protein. There are fewer than 700,000 distinct CDR3 sequences in the sample; about a sixth occur only once, and roughly 15% lies in the top ten. The sequenced material came from blood. These receptors all stem from a woman between 18 and 29 years old with Graves' ophthalmopathy.

About this clonotype itself: This may stem from a read error, because a much larger clone lies one nucleotide away. V and J are TRBV28 and TRBJ2-4; D may be TRBD2 (5 bases). Germline assignment: CDR1 MDHEN and CDR2 SYDVKM. The CDR3 runs to 16 residues. This CDR3 reads CAGSVLERAGKNIQYF. CDR3 nucleotide sequence: TGTGCCGGCAGTGTCCTAGAGAGGGCGGGCAAAAACATTCAGTACTTC.

The rearrangement links TRBV6-1 to TRBJ2-3; 12 bases agree with TRBD2. Germline V lookup: CDR1 MNHNS, CDR2 SASEGT. J was trimmed by 4 bases and V by 2 bases; bases with no gene match: 7. The length of the CDR3 is 17 residues. In DNA form, the CDR3 reads TGTGCCAGCAGTGAACCGAGGACTAGCGGGATAGCAGATACGCAGTATTTT. This sequence encodes CASSEPRTSGIADTQYF.

This clonotype was seen at least ten times. The chain recombines TRBV7-6 with TRBJ1-6; D ambiguous. V was trimmed by 5 bases and J by 9 bases, leaving 11 bases between them. From germline, CDR1 is SGHVS and CDR2 FNYEAQ. This CDR3 is built from 13 residues. The CDR3 here is CASSRSPGSPLHF. DNA for the CDR3: TGTGCCAGCAGCCGTTCCCCGGGTTCACCCCTCCACTTT. Complete variable domain (other parts from reference TRBV7-6 and TRBJ1-6): GAGVSQSPRYKVTKRGQDVALRCDPISGHVSLYWYRQALGQGPEFLTYFNYEAQQDKSGLPNDRFSAERPEGSISTLTIQRTEQRDSAMYRCASSRSPGSPLHFGNGTRLTVT.

The rearrangement links TRBV3-2 to TRBJ1-1; the tabulated D call, TRBD1, remains unverified against the DNA. TRBV3-2 is given as a pseudogene. CDR3 length: 15 amino acids. In DNA form, the CDR3 reads TGTGCCAGCAGCCCGCATCGGGGGCGTATCGCTGAAGCTTTCTTT. This gives the protein CASSPHRGRIAEAFF.

The chain uses TRBV6-2 or TRBV6-3 and TRBJ1-5, with D possibly matching TRBD1 (5 bases). This CDR3 spans 15 amino acids. CDR1 MNHEY and CDR2 SVGEGT come from the germline V gene. V shed 2 bases and J shed 3 bases, with 11 bases lying between them. The CDR3 DNA reads as TGTGCCAGCAGTTACAGACAGCCGGACAATCAGCCCCAGCATTTT. It specifies CASSYRQPDNQPQHF.

This chain connects TRBV5-1 to TRBJ1-1; TRBD1 is a possible D gene (5 bases). This CDR3 contains 13 residues. V dropped 9 bases and J dropped 4 bases, with 16 bases sitting between them. Germline values: CDR1 SGHRS, CDR2 YFSETQ. This chain's CDR3 is CAIPGWGGTEAFF. In nucleotides, the CDR3 is TGCGCCATCCCCGGGTGGGGCGGCACTGAAGCTTTCTTT.

This clonotype was observed at least ten times. The chain is built from TRBV3-1 and TRBJ1-5; D is possibly TRBD1 (5 bases). The CDR3 runs to 15 residues. Germline assignment: CDR1 LGHDT and CDR2 YNNKEL (reference sequence). Trimming took off 4 bases at V and 5 bases at J, with 15 bases between the two ends. In DNA, the CDR3 is TGTGCCAGCAGCCTAGGCGCAGGGCTCTATCAGCCCCAGCATTTT. Protein: CASSLGAGLYQPQHF.